The 7 T cell receptor beta chains below all came from one sample that was sequenced in a study of beta chain features in type 1 diabetes. These TCRs' antigens remain unknown. Study-wide points: In all four CD4+ subsets, TCRB CDR3 length was significantly, moderately reduced in type 1 diabetes.

The authors reverse transcribed all of the isolated RNA, so sequencing captured expressed TCRB transcripts. The data were produced by immunoSEQ multiplex PCR, yet TCRdb's version contains in-frame clones alone and is incomplete. Counted here are 150,000 to 200,000 clones, roughly 60% occurring once; the ten biggest clones make up about 0.091%. Sequenced input: naive CD4+ T cells from blood. These receptors were collected from a man aged 25 to 40 with type 1 diabetes.

This clone was picked up one time. This chain connects TRBV5-1 to TRBJ2-5; the D is unclear. This CDR3 region has 14 residues. The germline V gene encodes CDR1 SGHRS and CDR2 YFSETQ. With 2 bases removed from V and 2 bases from J, the gap between germline ends came to 10 bases. The CDR3 nucleotides are TGCGCCAGCAGCTTAAGTCCTTTACAAGAGACCCAGTACTTC. Translated: CASSLSPLQETQYF. Full variable domain (rest looked up from reference TRBV5-1 and TRBJ2-5): KAGVTQTPRYLIKTRGQQVTLSCSPISGHRSVSWYQQTPGQGLQFLFEYFSETQRNKGNFPGRFSGRQFSNSRSEMNVSTLELGDSALYLCASSLSPLQETQYFGPGTRLLVL.

The gene calls are TRBV7-2 and TRBJ2-2; unclear D gene. Germline loops: CDR1 SGHTA, CDR2 FQGNSA. Trimming removed 2 bases from V and 7 bases from J, with 5 bases in between. The CDR3 extends over 12 amino acids. The CDR3: CASSLRSGELFF. The CDR3 DNA sequence: TGTGCCAGCAGCTTAAGGAGCGGGGAGCTGTTTTTT.

The chain combines TRBV7-9 with TRBJ2-6; no reliable D call. The CDR3 has 14 residues. V lost 5 bases, J lost 3 bases, and 8 bases lay in between. Germline loops: CDR1 SEHNR, CDR2 FQNEAQ (reference sequence). The CDR3 is CASSLSGGANVLTF. As DNA, the CDR3 is TGTGCCAGCAGCCTGTCCGGTGGGGCCAACGTCCTGACTTTC.

This chain connects TRBV9 to TRBJ2-3; TRBD2 agrees at 7 bases. The CDR3 has 15 amino acids. The J segment lost 0 bases and the V segment lost 2 bases, leaving 3 bases of the junction unmatched. Germline assignment: CDR1 SGDLS and CDR2 YYNGEE. The CDR3 sequence: CASSVLAVSTDTQYF. The CDR3 coding sequence is TGTGCCAGCAGCGTCCTAGCGGTTAGCACAGATACGCAGTATTTT.

This chain connects TRBV4-3 to TRBJ2-3; D remains unclear. V lost 5 bases and J lost 7, with 4 bases in between. Germline CDR1 reads LGHNA; CDR2 reads YSLEER. The CDR3 extends over 10 amino acids. The CDR3 DNA follows: TGCGCCAGCAGCGGGAATACGCAGTATTTT. Translating gives CASSGNTQYF.

This clone was seen only a few times. The V call is TRBV7-9, the J call TRBJ2-5; tentatively, D is TRBD1 or TRBD2 (5 bases each). Looked up from germline, CDR1 is SEHNR and CDR2 is FQNEAQ (reference sequence). CDR3 length: 15 amino acids. V lost 5 bases and J lost 1, with 14 bases in between. The CDR3 sequence is CASSRGGAIQETQYF. Written as DNA, the CDR3 is TGTGCCAGCAGCCGGGGTGGGGCTATCCAAGAGACCCAGTACTTC.

The chain is built from TRBV29-1 and TRBJ2-5, with a tentative D call TRBD1 (6 bases). The CDR3 consists of 13 residues. The ends were cut back, 6 bases at V and 1 base at J, with 12 bases in the middle. The germline V gene encodes CDR1 SQVTM and CDR2 ANQGSEA. The CDR3 nucleotides are TGCAGCGTCCGCAGGGGATTCCAAGAGACCCAGTACTTC. Its protein product is CSVRRGFQETQYF.